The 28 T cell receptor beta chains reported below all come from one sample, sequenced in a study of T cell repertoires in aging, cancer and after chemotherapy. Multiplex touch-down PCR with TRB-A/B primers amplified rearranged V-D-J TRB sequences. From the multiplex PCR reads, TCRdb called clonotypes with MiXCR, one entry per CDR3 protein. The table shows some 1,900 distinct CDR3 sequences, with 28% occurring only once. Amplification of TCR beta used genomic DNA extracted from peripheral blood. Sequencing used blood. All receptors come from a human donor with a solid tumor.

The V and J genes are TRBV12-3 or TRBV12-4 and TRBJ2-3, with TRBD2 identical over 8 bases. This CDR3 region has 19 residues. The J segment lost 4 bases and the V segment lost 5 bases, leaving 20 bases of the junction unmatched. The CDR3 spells CASSEIGARREGVADTQYF. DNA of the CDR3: TGTGCCAGCAGTGAAATAGGGGCGCGACGGGAGGGTGTCGCAGATACGCAGTATTTT.

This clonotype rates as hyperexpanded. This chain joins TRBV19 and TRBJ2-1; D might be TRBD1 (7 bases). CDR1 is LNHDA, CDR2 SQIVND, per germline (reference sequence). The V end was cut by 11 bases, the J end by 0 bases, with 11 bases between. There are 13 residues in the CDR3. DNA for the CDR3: TGTGCCTCGGGGGACAGCTCCTACAATGAGCAGTTCTTC. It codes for CASGDSSYNEQFF.

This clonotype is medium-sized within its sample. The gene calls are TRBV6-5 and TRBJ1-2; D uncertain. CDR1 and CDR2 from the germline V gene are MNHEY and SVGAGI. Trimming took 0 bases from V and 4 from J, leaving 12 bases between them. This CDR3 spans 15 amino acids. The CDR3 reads CASSYSASGPYGYTF. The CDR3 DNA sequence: TGTGCCAGCAGTTACTCGGCATCAGGACCCTATGGCTACACCTTC.

In DNA, the CDR3 is TGTGCCAGCAGTGCTGCCCTGGGAGACAATCAGCCCCAGCATTTT. As protein: CASSAALGDNQPQHF. The genes are TRBV6-6 and TRBJ1-5; D unclear. The V gene's germline CDR1 is MNHNY and CDR2 SVGAGI (reference sequence). V lost 5 bases to trimming and J lost 3 bases, with 14 bases between them. The CDR3 consists of 15 residues.

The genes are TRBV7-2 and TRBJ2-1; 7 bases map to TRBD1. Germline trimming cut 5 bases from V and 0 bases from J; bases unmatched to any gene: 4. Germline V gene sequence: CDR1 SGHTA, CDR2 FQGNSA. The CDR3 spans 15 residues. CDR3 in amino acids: CASSPQGSSYNEQFF. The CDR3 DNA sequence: TGTGCCAGCAGCCCACAGGGGAGCTCCTACAATGAGCAGTTCTTC.

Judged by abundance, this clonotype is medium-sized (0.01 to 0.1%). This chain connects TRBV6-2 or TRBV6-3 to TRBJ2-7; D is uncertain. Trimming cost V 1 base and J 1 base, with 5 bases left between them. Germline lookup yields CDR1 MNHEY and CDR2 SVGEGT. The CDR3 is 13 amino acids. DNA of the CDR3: TGTGCCAGCAGTTACTTTGGATCCTACGAGCAGTACTTC. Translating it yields CASSYFGSYEQYF.

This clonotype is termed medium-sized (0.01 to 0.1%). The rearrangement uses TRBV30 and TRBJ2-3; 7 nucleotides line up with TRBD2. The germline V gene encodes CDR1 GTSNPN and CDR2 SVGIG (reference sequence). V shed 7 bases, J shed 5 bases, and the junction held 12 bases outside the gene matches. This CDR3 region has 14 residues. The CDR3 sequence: CAYLYPGEGDTQYF. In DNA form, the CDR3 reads TGTGCCTATCTATACCCGGGGGAGGGAGATACGCAGTATTTT.

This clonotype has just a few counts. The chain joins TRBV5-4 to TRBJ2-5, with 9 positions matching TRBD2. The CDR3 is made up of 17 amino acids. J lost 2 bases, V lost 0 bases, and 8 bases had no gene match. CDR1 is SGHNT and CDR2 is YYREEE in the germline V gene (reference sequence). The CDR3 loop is CASSLGRGSGGQETQYF. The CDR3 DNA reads TGTGCCAGCAGCTTGGGGCGGGGTAGCGGGGGTCAAGAGACCCAGTACTTC.

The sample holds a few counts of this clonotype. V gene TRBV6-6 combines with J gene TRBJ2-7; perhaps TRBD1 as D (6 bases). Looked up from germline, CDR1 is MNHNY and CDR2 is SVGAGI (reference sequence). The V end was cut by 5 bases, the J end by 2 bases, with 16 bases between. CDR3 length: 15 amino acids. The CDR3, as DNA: TGTGCCAGCAGTGGCCAGACAGGTATGACCTACGAGCAGTACTTC. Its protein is CASSGQTGMTYEQYF.

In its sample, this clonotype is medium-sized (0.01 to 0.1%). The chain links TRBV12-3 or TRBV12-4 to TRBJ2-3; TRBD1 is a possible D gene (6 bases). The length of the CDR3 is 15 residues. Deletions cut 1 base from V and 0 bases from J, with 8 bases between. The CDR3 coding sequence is TGTGCCAGCAGTTTAGGGGGGCTTAGCACAGATACGCAGTATTTT. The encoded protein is CASSLGGLSTDTQYF.

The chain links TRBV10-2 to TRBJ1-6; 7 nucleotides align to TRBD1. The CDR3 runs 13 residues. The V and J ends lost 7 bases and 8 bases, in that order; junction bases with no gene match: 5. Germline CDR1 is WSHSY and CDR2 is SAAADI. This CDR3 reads CASTARGDSPLHF. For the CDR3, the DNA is TGCGCCAGCACGGCCAGGGGGGATTCACCCCTCCACTTT.

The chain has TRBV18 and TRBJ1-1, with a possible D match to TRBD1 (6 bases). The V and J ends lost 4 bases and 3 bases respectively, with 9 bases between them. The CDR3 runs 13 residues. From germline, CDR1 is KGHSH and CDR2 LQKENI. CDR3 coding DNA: TGTGCCAGCTCACAGGGGGAGCACACTGAAGCTTTCTTT. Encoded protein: CASSQGEHTEAFF.

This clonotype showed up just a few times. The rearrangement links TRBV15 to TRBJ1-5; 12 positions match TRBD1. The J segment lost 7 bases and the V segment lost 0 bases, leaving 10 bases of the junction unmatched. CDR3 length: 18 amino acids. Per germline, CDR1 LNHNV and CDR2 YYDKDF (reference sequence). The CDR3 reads CATSRDRRGQGAGQPQHF. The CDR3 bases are TGTGCCACCAGCAGAGATAGGAGGGGACAGGGGGCTGGGCAGCCCCAGCATTTT.

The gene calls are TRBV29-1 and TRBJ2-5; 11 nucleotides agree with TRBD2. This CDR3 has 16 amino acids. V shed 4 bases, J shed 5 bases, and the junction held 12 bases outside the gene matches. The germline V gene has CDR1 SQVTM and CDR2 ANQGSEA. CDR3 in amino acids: CSVARGLAVLRETQYF. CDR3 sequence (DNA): TGCAGCGTTGCGCGGGGACTAGCGGTTCTTCGGGAGACCCAGTACTTC.

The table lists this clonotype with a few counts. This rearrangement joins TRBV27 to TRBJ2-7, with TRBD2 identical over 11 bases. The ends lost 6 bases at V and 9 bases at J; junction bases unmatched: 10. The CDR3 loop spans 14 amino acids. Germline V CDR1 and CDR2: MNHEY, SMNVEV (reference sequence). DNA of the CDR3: TGTGCCAGCAGACAGACTAGCGGGATGTTTGTGCAGTACTTC. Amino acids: CASRQTSGMFVQYF.

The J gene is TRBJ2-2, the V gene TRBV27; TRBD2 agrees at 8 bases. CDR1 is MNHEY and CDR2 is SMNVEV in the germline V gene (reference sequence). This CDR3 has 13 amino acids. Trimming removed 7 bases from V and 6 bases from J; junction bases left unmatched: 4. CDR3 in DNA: TGTGCCAGCACCCCGGGGGGGGCCGGGGAGCTGTTTTTT. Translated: CASTPGGAGELFF.

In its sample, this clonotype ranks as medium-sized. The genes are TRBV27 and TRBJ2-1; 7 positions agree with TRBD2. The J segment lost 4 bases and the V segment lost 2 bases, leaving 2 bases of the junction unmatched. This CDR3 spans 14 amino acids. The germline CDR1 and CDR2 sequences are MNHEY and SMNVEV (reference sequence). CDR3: CASSLAGEYNEQFF. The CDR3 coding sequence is TGTGCCAGCAGTTTAGCGGGAGAGTACAATGAGCAGTTCTTC.

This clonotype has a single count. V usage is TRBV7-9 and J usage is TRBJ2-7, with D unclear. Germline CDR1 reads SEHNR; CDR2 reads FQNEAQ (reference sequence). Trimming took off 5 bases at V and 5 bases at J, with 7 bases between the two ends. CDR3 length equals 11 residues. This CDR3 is CASSGPDEQYF. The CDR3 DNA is TGTGCCAGCAGCGGCCCCGACGAGCAGTACTTC. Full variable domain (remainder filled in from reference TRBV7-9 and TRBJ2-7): DTGVSQNPRHKITKRGQNVTFRCDPISEHNRLYWYRQTLGQGPEFLTYFQNEAQLEKSRLLSDRFSAERPKGSFSTLEIQRTEQGDSAMYLCASSGPDEQYFGPGTRLTVT.

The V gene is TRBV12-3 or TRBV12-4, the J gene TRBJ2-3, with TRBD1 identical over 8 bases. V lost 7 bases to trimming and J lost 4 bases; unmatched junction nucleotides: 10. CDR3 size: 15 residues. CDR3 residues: CASTSRGQAADTQYF. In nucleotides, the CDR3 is TGTGCCAGCACCTCGAGGGGACAGGCCGCAGATACGCAGTATTTT.

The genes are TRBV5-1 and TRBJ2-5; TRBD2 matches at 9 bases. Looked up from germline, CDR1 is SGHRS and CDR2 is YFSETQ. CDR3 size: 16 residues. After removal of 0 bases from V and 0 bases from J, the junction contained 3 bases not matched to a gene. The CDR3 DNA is TGCGCCAGCAGCTTGGGGCCTAGCGGGAACCAAGAGACCCAGTACTTC. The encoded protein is CASSLGPSGNQETQYF.

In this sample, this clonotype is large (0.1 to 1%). The CDR3 reads CASTPDGGTRGRDTQYF. The CDR3, as DNA: TGTGCCAGTACCCCCGACGGGGGGACTAGGGGCCGAGATACGCAGTATTTT. The V call is TRBV19, the J call TRBJ2-3; the match to TRBD2 covers 8 bases. After removal of 7 bases from V and 5 bases from J, the junction contained 17 bases not matched to a gene. This CDR3 region has 17 residues. Germline assignment: CDR1 LNHDA and CDR2 SQIVND (reference sequence).

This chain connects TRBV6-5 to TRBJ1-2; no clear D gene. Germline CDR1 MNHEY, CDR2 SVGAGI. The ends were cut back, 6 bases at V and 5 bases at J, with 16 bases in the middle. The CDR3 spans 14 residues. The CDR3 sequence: CASSPGLGIYGYTF. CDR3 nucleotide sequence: TGTGCCAGCAGCCCAGGACTGGGGATATATGGCTACACCTTC.

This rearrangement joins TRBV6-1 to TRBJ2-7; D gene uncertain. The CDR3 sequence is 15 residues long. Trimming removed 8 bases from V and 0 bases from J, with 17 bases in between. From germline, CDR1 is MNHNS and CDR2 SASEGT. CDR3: CASSYGLSHSYEQYF. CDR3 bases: TGTGCCAGCTCCTATGGGCTATCCCACTCCTACGAGCAGTACTTC.

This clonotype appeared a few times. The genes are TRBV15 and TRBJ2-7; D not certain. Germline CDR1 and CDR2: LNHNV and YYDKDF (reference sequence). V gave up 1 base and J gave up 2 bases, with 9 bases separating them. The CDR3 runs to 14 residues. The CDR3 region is CATSRVGRPYEQYF. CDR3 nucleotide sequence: TGTGCCACCAGCAGAGTAGGCCGCCCCTACGAGCAGTACTTC.

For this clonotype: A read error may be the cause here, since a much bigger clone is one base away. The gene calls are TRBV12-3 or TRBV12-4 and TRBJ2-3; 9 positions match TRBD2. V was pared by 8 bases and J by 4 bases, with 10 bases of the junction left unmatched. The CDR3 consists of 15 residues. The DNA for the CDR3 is TGTGCCAGCGGACTTAGCGGGAGAGGAGCAGATACGCAGTATTTT. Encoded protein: CASGLSGRGADTQYF.

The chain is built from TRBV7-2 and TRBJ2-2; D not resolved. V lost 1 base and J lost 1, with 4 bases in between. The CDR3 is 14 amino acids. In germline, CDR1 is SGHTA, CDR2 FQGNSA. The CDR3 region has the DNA TGTGCCAGCAGCTTAGGACAGAACACCGGGGAGCTGTTTTTT. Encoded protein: CASSLGQNTGELFF.

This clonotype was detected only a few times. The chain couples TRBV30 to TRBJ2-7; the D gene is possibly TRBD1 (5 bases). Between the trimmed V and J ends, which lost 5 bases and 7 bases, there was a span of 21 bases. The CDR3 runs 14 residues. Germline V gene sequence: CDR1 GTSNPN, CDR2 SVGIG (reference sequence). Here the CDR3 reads CAWEPYGAGYEQYF. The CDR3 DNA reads TGTGCCTGGGAGCCCTATGGGGCAGGGTATGAGCAGTACTTC.

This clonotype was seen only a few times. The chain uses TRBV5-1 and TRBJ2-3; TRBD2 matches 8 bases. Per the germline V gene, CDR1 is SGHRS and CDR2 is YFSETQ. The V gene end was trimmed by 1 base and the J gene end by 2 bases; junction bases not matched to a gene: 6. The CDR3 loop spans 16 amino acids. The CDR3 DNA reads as TGCGCCAGCAGCTTGTCTGGCGGGAGGTCCACAGATACGCAGTATTTT. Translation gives CASSLSGGRSTDTQYF.